This T cell receptor beta chain was captured in a study of Graves' ophthalmopathy and Graves' hyperthyroidism. Study outcomes and limitations: The majority of expanded thyroid clonotypes above 0.001 frequency also occurred in blood.

The CDR3 sequence is 17 residues long. V lost 4 bases and J lost 6, with 19 bases in between. Germline V CDR1 and CDR2: MGHDK, SYGVNS. Using RNA transcripts, the TCR beta CDR3 regions were amplified. First-round RT-PCR employed HTBI primers, with a second-round multiplex PCR after it. TCRdb analysed the multiplex PCR reads with MiXCR anew, one entry per CDR3 protein. Of a few hundred thousand distinct CDR3 sequences in the sample, roughly 40% were seen once. This clonotype was counted once. Antigen specificity is unknown. Input material: peripheral blood or thyroid tissue (not recorded which). The TCR originated in an adult man with Graves' hyperthyroidism. The chain uses TRBV25-1 and TRBJ1-6, with D perhaps TRBD1 (6 bases). This chain's CDR3 is CASSATGRRTANSPLHF. CDR3 sequence (DNA): TGTGCCAGCAGTGCCACCGGGCGGAGGACAGCTAATTCACCCCTCCACTTT.